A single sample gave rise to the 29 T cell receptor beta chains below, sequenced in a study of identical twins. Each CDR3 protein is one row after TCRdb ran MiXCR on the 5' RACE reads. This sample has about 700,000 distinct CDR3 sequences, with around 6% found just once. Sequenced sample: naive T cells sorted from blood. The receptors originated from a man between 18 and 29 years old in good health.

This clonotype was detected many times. CDR3 nucleotides: TGTGCCAGCAAGGGGCCGCCGGGCAGCACAGATACGCAGTATTTT. As protein: CASKGPPGSTDTQYF. The V gene is TRBV6-1, the J gene TRBJ2-3; weak D call: TRBD1 (5 bases). The V gene's germline CDR1 is MNHNS and CDR2 SASEGT. V lost 7 bases, J lost 0 bases, and 14 bases lay in between. The CDR3 covers 15 residues.

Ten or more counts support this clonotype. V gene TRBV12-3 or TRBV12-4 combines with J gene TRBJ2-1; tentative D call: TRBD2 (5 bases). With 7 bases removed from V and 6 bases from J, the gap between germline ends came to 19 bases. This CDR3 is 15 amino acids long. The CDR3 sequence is CASMRLTRDLNEQFF. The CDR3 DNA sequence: TGTGCCAGCATGAGGTTGACCCGGGATCTCAATGAGCAGTTCTTC.

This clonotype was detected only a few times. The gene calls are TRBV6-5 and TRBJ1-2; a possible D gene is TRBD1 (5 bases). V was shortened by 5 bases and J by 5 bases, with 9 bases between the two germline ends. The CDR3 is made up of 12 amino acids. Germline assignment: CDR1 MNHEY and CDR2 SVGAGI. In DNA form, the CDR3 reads TGTGCCAGCAGTCGGACAACTTATGGCTACACCTTC. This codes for CASSRTTYGYTF.

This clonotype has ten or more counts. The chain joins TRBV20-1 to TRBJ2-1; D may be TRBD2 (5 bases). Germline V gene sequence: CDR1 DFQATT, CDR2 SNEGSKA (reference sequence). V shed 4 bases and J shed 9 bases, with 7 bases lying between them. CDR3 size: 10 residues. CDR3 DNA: TGCAGTGCTACGGGGAGTGAGCAGTTCTTC. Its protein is CSATGSEQFF.

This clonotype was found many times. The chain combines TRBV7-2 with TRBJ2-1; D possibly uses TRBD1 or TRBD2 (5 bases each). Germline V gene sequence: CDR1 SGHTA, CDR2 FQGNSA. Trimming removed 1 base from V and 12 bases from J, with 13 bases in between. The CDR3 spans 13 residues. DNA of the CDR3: TGTGCCAGCAGCTTAGTCGGGGCTCGATCGCAGTTCTTC. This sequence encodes CASSLVGARSQFF.

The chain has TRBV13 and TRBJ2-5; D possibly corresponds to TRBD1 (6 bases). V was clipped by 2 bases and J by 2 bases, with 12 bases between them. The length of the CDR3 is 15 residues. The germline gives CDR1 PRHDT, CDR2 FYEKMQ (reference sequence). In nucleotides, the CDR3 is TGTGCCAGCAGCTTAAAAGGGGGATATCAAGAGACCCAGTACTTC. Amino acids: CASSLKGGYQETQYF. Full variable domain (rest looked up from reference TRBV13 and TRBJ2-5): AAGVIQSPRHLIKEKRETATLKCYPIPRHDTVYWYQQGPGQDPQFLISFYEKMQSDKGSIPDRFSAQQFSDYHSELNMSSLELGDSALYFCASSLKGGYQETQYFGPGTRLLVL.

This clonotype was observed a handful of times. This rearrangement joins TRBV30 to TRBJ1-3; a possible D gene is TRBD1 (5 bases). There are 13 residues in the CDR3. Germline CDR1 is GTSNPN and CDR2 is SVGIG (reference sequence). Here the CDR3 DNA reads TGTGGGTTAGGGGCAGTGTCTGGAAACACCATATATTTT. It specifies CGLGAVSGNTIYF.

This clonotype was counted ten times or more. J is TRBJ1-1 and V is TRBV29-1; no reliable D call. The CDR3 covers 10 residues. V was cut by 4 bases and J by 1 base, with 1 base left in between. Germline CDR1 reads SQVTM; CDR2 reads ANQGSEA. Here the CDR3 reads CSVGNTEAFF. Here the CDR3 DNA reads TGCAGCGTTGGGAACACTGAAGCTTTCTTT.

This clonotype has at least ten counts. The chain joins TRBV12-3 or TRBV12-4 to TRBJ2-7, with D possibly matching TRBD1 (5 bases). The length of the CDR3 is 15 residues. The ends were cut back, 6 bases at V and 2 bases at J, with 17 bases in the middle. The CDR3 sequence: CASSPRPDRAYEQYF. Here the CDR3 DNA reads TGTGCCAGCAGCCCTAGGCCTGACAGAGCCTACGAGCAGTACTTC.

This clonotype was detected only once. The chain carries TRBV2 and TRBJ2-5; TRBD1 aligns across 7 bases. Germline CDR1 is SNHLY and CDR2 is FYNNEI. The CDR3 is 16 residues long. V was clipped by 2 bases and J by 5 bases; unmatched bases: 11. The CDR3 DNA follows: TGTGCCAGCAGTGAACCACGTGACAGGGCCAGGGAGACCCAGTACTTC. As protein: CASSEPRDRARETQYF.

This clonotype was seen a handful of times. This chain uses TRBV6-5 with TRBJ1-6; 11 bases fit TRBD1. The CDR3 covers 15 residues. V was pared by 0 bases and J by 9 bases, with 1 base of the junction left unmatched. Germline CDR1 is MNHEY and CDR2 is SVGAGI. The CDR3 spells CASSYSGTGGSPLHF. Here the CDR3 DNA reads TGTGCCAGCAGTTACTCAGGGACAGGGGGTTCACCCCTCCACTTT.

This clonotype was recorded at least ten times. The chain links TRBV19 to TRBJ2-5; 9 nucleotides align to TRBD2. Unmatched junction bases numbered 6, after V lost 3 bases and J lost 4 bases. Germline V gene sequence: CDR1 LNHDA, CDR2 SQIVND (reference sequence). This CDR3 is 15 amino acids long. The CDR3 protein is CASSMTSGATETQYF. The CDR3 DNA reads TGTGCCAGTAGTATGACTAGCGGAGCAACAGAGACCCAGTACTTC.

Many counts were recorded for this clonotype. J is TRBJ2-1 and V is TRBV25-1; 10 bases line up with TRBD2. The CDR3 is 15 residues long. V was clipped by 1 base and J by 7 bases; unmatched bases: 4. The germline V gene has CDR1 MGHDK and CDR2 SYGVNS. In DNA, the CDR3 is TGTGCCAGCAGTGAATTGGCTAGCGGGGGAAATGAGCAGTTCTTC. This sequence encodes CASSELASGGNEQFF.

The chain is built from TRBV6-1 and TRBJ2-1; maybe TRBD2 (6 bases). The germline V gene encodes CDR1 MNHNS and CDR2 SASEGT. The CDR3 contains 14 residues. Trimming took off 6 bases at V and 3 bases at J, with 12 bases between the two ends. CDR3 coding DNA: TGTGCCAGCAGCACCGGGACTGACTACAATGAGCAGTTCTTC. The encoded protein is CASSTGTDYNEQFF.

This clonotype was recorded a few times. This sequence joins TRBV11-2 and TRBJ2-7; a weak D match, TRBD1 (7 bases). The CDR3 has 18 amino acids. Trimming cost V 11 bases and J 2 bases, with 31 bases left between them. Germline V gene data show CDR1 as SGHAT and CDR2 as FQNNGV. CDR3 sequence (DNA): TGTGCCCGCTTAAAACTAAAGGAGGGGGCCCAACGGCCCTACGAGCAGTACTTC. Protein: CARLKLKEGAQRPYEQYF.

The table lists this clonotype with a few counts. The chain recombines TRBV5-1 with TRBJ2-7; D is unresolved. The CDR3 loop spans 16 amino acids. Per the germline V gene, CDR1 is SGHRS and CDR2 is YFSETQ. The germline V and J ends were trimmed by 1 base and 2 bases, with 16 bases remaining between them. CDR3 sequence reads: CASSLTVGGRPYEQYF. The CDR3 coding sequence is TGCGCCAGCAGCTTGACGGTAGGTGGACGACCCTACGAGCAGTACTTC. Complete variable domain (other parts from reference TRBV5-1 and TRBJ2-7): KAGVTQTPRYLIKTRGQQVTLSCSPISGHRSVSWYQQTPGQGLQFLFEYFSETQRNKGNFPGRFSGRQFSNSRSEMNVSTLELGDSALYLCASSLTVGGRPYEQYFGPGTRLTVT.

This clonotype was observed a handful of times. CDR3 sequence reads: CASSLSIRNEAFF. In DNA form, the CDR3 reads TGTGCCAGCAGTTTATCGATCCGCAATGAAGCTTTCTTT. The V gene is TRBV27, the J gene TRBJ1-1, with D unclear. Between the trimmed V and J ends, which lost 0 bases and 7 bases, there was a span of 9 bases. Germline CDR1 MNHEY, CDR2 SMNVEV (reference sequence). CDR3 length: 13 residues.

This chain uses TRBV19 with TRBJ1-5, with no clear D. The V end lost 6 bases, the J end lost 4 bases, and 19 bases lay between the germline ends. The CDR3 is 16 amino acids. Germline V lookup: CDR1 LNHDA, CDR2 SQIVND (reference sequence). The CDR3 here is CASRSFFGSQNQPQHF. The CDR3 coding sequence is TGTGCCAGTAGGTCCTTTTTCGGGTCCCAAAATCAGCCCCAGCATTTT.

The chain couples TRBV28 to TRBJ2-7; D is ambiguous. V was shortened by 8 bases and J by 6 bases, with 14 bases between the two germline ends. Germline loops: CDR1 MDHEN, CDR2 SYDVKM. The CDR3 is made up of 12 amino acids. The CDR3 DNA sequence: TGTGCCAGCTCAGGACCGGATGGCGAGCAGTACTTC. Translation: CASSGPDGEQYF.

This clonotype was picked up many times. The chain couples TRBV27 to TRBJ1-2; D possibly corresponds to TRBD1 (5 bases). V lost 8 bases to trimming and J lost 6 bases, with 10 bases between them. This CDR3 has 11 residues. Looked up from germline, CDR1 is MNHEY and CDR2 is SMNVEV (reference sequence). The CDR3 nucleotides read TGTGCCAGCCGGGGCCAGGATGGCTACACCTTC. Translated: CASRGQDGYTF.

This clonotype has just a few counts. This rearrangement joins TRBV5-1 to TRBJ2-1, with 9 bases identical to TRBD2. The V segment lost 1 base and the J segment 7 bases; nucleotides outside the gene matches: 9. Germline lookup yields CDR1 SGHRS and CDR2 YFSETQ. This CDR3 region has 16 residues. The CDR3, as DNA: TGCGCCAGCAGCTTGATTGGGCGGGAGGGCCAGAATGAGCAGTTCTTC. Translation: CASSLIGREGQNEQFF.

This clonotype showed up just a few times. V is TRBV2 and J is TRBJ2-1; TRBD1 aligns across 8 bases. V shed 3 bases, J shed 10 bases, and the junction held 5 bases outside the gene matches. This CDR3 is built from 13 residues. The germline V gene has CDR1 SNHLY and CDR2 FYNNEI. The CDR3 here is CASSEDREREQFF. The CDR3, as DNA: TGTGCCAGCAGTGAGGACAGGGAAAGGGAGCAGTTCTTC.

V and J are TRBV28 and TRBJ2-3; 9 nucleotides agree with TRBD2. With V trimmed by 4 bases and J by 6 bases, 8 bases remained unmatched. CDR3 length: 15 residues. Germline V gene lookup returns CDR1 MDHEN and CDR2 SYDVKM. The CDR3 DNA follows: TGTGCCAGCAGTTCAGGGGTAGCGGGAGCGGATACGCAGTATTTT. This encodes CASSSGVAGADTQYF. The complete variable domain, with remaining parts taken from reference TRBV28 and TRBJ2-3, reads DVKVTQSSRYLVKRTGEKVFLECVQDMDHENMFWYRQDPGLGLRLIYFSYDVKMKEKGDIPEGYSVSREKKERFSLILESASTNQTSMYLCASSSGVAGADTQYFGPGTRLTVL.

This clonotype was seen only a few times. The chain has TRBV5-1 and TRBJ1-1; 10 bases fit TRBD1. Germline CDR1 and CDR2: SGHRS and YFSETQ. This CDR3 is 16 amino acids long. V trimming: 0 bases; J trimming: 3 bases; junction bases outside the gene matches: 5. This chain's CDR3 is CASSLVGTGVYTEAFF. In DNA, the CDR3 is TGCGCCAGCAGCTTGGTTGGGACAGGGGTTTACACTGAAGCTTTCTTT.

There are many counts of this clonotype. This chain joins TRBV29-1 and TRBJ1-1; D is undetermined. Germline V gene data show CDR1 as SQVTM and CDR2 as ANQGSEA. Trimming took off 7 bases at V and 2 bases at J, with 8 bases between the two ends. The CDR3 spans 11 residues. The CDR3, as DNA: TGCAGCGGCGGGGTTAACACTGAAGCTTTCTTT. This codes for CSGGVNTEAFF. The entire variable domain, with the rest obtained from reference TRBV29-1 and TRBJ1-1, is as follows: SAVISQKPSRDICQRGTSLTIQCQVDSQVTMMFWYRQQPGQSLTLIATANQGSEATYESGFVIDKFPISRPNLTFSTLTVSNMSPEDSSIYLCSGGVNTEAFFGQGTRLTVV.

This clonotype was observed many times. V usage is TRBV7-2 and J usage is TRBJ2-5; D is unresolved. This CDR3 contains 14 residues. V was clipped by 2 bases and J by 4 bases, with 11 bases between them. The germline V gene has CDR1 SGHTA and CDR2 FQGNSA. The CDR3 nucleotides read TGTGCCAGCAGCTTATTCGAGTCTCGAGAGACCCAGTACTTC. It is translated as CASSLFESRETQYF.

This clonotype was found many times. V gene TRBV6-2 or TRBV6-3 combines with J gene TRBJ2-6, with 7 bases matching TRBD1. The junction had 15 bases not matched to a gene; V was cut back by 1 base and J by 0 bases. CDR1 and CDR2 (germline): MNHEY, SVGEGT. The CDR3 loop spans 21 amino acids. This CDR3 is CASSYFRDVGQYISGANVLTF. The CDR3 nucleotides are TGTGCCAGCAGTTACTTTCGGGATGTGGGACAGTACATCTCTGGGGCCAACGTCCTGACTTTC.

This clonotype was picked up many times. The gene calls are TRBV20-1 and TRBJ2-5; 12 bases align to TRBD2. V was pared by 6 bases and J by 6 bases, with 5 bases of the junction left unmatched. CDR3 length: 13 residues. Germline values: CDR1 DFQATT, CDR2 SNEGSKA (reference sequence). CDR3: CSAMTSGRQTQYF. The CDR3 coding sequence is TGCAGTGCGATGACTAGCGGGAGACAGACCCAGTACTTC.

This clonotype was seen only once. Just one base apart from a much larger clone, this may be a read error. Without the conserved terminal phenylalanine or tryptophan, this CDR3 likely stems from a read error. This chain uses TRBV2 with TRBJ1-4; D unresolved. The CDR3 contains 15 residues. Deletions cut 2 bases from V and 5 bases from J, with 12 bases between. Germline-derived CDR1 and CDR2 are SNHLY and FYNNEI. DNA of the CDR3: TGTGCCAGCAGTGAATGGAGGGAACCCAATGAAAAACTGTTTTGT. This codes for CASSEWREPNEKLFC.